What follows are 2 T cell receptor beta chains derived from one specimen sequenced in a study of blood T cells in healthy people across ages. Combining a sample-barcoded 5' primer with a J-beta primer mix, a second PCR ran for roughly 7 to 12 cycles. TCRdb fed the 5' RACE reads into MiXCR, producing one record per CDR3 protein. This sample yields over 950,000 distinct CDR3 sequences, of which roughly two fifths are seen a single time; about an eighth belongs to the top ten. Sequencing was performed on blood. These receptors all come from a man between 18 and 29 years old in good health.

The V and J genes are TRBV20-1 and TRBJ1-1; 9 positions match TRBD1. V was clipped by 5 bases and J by 5 bases; unmatched bases: 12. This CDR3 spans 15 amino acids. The germline V gene has CDR1 DFQATT and CDR2 SNEGSKA (reference sequence). In nucleotides, the CDR3 is TGCAGTGCTGTGGACAGGGGAATGCGGGGGACTGAAGCTTTCTTT. Residues: CSAVDRGMRGTEAFF.

The chain joins TRBV15 to TRBJ2-1; D may match TRBD1 or TRBD2 (5 bases each). The CDR3 is 18 amino acids. From germline, CDR1 is LNHNV and CDR2 YYDKDF (reference sequence). Trimming cost V 4 bases and J 5 bases, with 24 bases left between them. The CDR3 region has the DNA TGTGCCACCAGCAAGCGCTCCCCCAGGGAGCAATCTCACAATGAGCAGTTCTTC. Its protein product is CATSKRSPREQSHNEQFF.